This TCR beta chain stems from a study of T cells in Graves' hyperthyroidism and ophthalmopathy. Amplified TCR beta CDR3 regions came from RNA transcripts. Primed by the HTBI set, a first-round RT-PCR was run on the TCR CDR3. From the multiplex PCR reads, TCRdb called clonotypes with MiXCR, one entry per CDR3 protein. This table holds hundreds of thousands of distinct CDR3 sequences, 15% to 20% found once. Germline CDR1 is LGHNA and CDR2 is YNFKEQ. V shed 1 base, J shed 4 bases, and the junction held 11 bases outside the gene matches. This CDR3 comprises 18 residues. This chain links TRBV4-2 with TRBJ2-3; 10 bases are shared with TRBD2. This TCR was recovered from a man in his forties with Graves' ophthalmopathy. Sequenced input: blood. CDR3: CASSQVHSSGGAADTQYF. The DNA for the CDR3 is TGTGCCAGCAGCCAAGTCCATTCGAGCGGGGGGGCCGCAGATACGCAGTATTTT.